This TCR beta chain was documented in a study of blood T cell repertoires in COVID-19. Study at large: Italy, Spain and the United States were the sources of the convalescent and acute COVID-19 samples. Sources were T cells, B-cell-depleted T cells, or PBMCs; the material itself was cDNA or gDNA.

Authors' processing steps: Nucleated cell number was recorded as an estimate derived from reference gene primer amplification. Produced via immunoSEQ multiplex PCR; TCRdb's table is partial and in-frame only. V and J calls and clone size are copied from that table; D and trimming were computed from the DNA. The repertoire holds 52,000 or so clones, roughly four fifths seen once, with more than 13% in the top ten. Between the trimmed V and J ends, which lost 1 base and 10 bases, there was a span of 7 bases. This CDR3 has 11 residues. Germline CDR1 SGDLS, CDR2 YYNGEE. The sample was peripheral blood. The clonotype comes from a human donor in a cohort sampled during active COVID-19. This chain connects TRBV9 to TRBJ2-3; TRBD2 is a possible D gene (6 bases). The CDR3 DNA follows: TGTGCCAGCAGCGTATCGGGGGCGCAGTATTTT. This gives the protein CASSVSGAQYF.